This TCR beta chain was retrieved from a study of blood T cells in healthy people across ages. Combining a sample-barcoded 5' primer with a J-beta primer mix, a second PCR ran for 7 to 11 cycles. TCRdb passed the 5' RACE reads through MiXCR, listing each CDR3 protein once. Of roughly 1,300,000 distinct CDR3 sequences in the sample, almost 60% were seen once. Germline-derived CDR1 and CDR2 are MNHEY and SVGEGT. V gave up 2 bases and J gave up 0 bases, with 14 bases separating them. This CDR3 region has 18 residues. Sequencing used blood. This receptor was identified in a man between 18 and 35 years old in good health. The chain joins TRBV6-2 or TRBV6-3 to TRBJ1-6; D possibly corresponds to TRBD1 (5 bases). The CDR3 is CASSYGTGESSYNSPLHF. The CDR3 region has the DNA TGTGCCAGCAGTTACGGAACAGGCGAAAGCTCCTATAATTCACCCCTCCACTTT.